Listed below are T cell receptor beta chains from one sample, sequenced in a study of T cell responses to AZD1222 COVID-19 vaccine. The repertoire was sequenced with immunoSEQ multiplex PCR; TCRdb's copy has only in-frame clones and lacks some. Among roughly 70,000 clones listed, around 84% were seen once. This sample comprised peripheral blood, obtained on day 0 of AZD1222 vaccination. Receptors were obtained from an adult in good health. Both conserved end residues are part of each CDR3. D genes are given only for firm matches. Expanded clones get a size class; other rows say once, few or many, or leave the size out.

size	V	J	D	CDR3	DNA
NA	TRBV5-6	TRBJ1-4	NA	CASSSGTSLVEKLFF	TGTGCCAGCAGCTCAGGGACCTCCCTGGTTGAAAAACTGTTTTTT
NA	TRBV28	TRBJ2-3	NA	CASSFGGPGTDTQYF	TGTGCCAGCAGTTTTGGCGGACCAGGCACAGATACGCAGTATTTT
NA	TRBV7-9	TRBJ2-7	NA	CASSSGPTYEQYF	TGTGCCAGCAGCTCAGGGCCCACCTACGAGCAGTACTTC
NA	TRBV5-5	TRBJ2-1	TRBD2	CASSLGGSSYNEQFF	TGTGCCAGCAGCTTGGGCGGGAGCTCCTACAATGAGCAGTTCTTC
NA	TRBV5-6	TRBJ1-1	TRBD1	CASSPSLAGGGTEAFF	TGTGCCAGCAGTCCATCTTTGGCAGGGGGGGGCACTGAAGCTTTCTTT
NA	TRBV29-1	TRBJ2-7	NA	CSVGAGRYEQYF	TGCAGCGTTGGGGCAGGACGGTACGAGCAGTACTTC
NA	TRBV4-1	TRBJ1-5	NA	CASSQGGTLNQPQHF	TGCGCCAGCAGCCAAGGAGGGACACTTAATCAGCCCCAGCATTTT
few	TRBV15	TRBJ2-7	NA	CATSRGGPRTYEQYF	TGTGCCACCAGCAGAGGAGGACCAAGAACCTACGAGCAGTACTTC
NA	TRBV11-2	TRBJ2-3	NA	CASSPSINFQVIDTQYF	TGTGCCAGCAGCCCAAGCATTAATTTCCAGGTTATAGATACGCAGTATTTT
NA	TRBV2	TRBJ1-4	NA	CASSKRDLANEKLFF	TGTGCCAGCAGTAAAAGGGATCTTGCTAATGAAAAACTGTTTTTT
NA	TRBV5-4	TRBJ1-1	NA	CASSDVMGYTEAFF	TGTGCCAGCAGCGACGTGATGGGATACACTGAAGCTTTCTTT
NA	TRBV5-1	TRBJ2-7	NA	CASSLRVGRTYEQYF	TGCGCCAGCAGCTTGCGGGTGGGGAGGACCTACGAGCAGTACTTC
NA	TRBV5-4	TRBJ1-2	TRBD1	CASRQADRDTYGYTF	TGTGCCAGCAGACAAGCGGACAGGGACACATATGGCTACACCTTC
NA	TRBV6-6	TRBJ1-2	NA	CASSYGMGSYEGYTF	TGTGCCAGCAGTTACGGGATGGGATCCTATGAAGGCTACACCTTC
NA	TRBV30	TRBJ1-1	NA	CAWSVQGLNEAFF	TGTGCCTGGAGTGTACAAGGACTAAACGAAGCTTTCTTT
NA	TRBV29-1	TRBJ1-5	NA	CSVLEQHSNQPQHF	TGCAGCGTCCTCGAACAGCATAGCAATCAGCCCCAGCATTTT
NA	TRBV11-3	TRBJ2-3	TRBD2	CASSHPTSGRADTQYF	TGTGCCAGCAGCCACCCGACTAGCGGGAGGGCAGATACGCAGTATTTT
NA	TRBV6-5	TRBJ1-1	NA	CASRFDKGNTEAFF	TGTGCCAGCAGGTTTGACAAAGGAAACACTGAAGCTTTCTTT
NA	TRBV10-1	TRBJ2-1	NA	CASSEGGNEQFF	TGCGCCAGCAGTGAAGGAGGGAATGAGCAGTTCTTC
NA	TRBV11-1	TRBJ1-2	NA	CASSPRSEYGYTF	TGTGCCAGCAGTCCTAGGAGCGAATATGGCTACACCTTC
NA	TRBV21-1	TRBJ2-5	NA	CASSKAGELAGSQETQYF	TGTGCCAGCAGCAAAGCGGGGGAACTAGCGGGGTCACAAGAGACCCAGTACTTC
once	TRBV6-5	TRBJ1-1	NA	CASSLNGGYTEAFF	TGTGCCAGCAGTCTTAATGGGGGGTACACTGAAGCTTTCTTT